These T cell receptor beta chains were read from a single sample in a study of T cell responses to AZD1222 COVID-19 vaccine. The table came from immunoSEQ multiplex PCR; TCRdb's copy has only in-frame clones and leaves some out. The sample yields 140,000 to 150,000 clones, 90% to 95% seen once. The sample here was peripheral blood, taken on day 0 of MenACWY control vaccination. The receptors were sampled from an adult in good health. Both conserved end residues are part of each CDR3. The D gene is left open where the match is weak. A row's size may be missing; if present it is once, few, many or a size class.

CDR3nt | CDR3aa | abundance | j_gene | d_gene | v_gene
TGTGCCAGCTCACCATTGGGGGGGCAAGGGGCCAACGTCCTGACTTTC | CASSPLGGQGANVLTF | - | TRBJ2-6 | - | TRBV18
TGTGCCAGCAGTCCGGACGGCAATCAGCCCCAGCATTTT | CASSPDGNQPQHF | - | TRBJ1-5 | - | TRBV27
TGTGCCAGCAGCTTAGAGGCCCTAAATTCACCCCTCCACTTT | CASSLEALNSPLHF | - | TRBJ1-6 | - | TRBV13
TGTGCCAGCAGCGCCTACCGGACCCAAGAGACCCAGTACTTC | CASSAYRTQETQYF | - | TRBJ2-5 | - | TRBV11-3
TGTGCCAGCCACAGGGGGCTTTTGGCTGAAGCTTTCTTT | CASHRGLLAEAFF | few | TRBJ1-1 | TRBD1 | TRBV19
TGCGCCAGCAGCCAAGATTTGGCAGGTTCACCCCTCCACTTT | CASSQDLAGSPLHF | - | TRBJ1-6 | - | TRBV4-1
TGTGCCACCTCAGGACAGGGGGTTACTGAAGCTTTCTTT | CATSGQGVTEAFF | - | TRBJ1-1 | TRBD1 | TRBV24-1
TGCGCCAGCAGCCCGGGGACAGGGATAGGTAATGGCTACACCTTC | CASSPGTGIGNGYTF | - | TRBJ1-2 | TRBD1 | TRBV5-1
TGTGCCAGCAGTTACTCGAAACAGGGCCGTATGTACGAGCAGTACTTC | CASSYSKQGRMYEQYF | once | TRBJ2-7 | - | TRBV6-5
TGTGCCAGCAGCGTAGCGACAGGGGCACCCCTCCACTTT | CASSVATGAPLHF | - | TRBJ1-6 | TRBD1 | TRBV9
TGTGCCAGCAGCCCCGAGCGGCGGGGGGCTTACAATGAGCAGTTCTTC | CASSPERRGAYNEQFF | few | TRBJ2-1 | TRBD2 | TRBV9
TGTGCCAGCAAAGACATCTCCTACGAGCAGTACTTC | CASKDISYEQYF | - | TRBJ2-7 | - | TRBV2
TGTGCCAGCAGCCCAGAGATAGTCTACAATGAGCAGTTCTTC | CASSPEIVYNEQFF | - | TRBJ2-1 | - | TRBV27
TGTGCCAGCAGCCCAGGGACAGCCGGGGACACTGAAGCTTTCTTT | CASSPGTAGDTEAFF | - | TRBJ1-1 | TRBD1 | TRBV7-8
TGTGCCAGTAGTATACTGCGGACGGAGGGGAGCCCTGAAGCTTTCTTT | CASSILRTEGSPEAFF | - | TRBJ1-1 | - | TRBV19
TGTGCCAGCAGCTTAGTTTCGGCCGGGAGTAGCAATCAGCCCCAGCATTTT | CASSLVSAGSSNQPQHF | - | TRBJ1-5 | - | TRBV7-8
TGTGCCAGCAGTTACCACAGGGGTGTCGCGAACTCCTACAATGAGCAGTTCTTC | CASSYHRGVANSYNEQFF | - | TRBJ2-1 | TRBD1 | TRBV27
TGTGCCATCAGGGGAGCGACAGAGGGGACAGATACGCAGTATTTT | CAIRGATEGTDTQYF | - | TRBJ2-3 | - | TRBV10-3
TGTGCCAGCAGCTTAGCCCTACTACTAGCGGCGAGCACAGATACGCAGTATTTT | CASSLALLLAASTDTQYF | - | TRBJ2-3 | TRBD2 | TRBV5-6
TGTGCCACCAGTGATTTGCAGGGTCGGGGCTACACCTTC | CATSDLQGRGYTF | - | TRBJ1-2 | - | TRBV24-1
TGCGCCAGCAGCTGGGGCCTAGCGGGGGGCACTAGCACAGATACGCAGTATTTT | CASSWGLAGGTSTDTQYF | - | TRBJ2-3 | TRBD2 | TRBV5-1
TGTGCCAGCAGCTTGGTGATTCCCATTTGCAAAGAAAACATTCAGTACTTC | CASSLVIPICKENIQYF | - | TRBJ2-4 | - | TRBV3-1/TRBV3-2
TGTGCCAGCAGGTTAGGGCCCTCTGGAAACACCATATATTTT | CASRLGPSGNTIYF | - | TRBJ1-3 | - | TRBV3-1/TRBV3-2
TGTGCCAGCAGCCAAGTGGGTGGGGGTAGCTCTGGAAACACCATATATTTT | CASSQVGGGSSGNTIYF | - | TRBJ1-3 | - | TRBV4-2
TGTGCCAGCAGCCCCGATTACGGCTACACCTTC | CASSPDYGYTF | few | TRBJ1-2 | - | TRBV16
TGTGCCAGCAGCTTGGCCCACAGCCTTCCCTACAATGAGCAGTTCTTC | CASSLAHSLPYNEQFF | - | TRBJ2-1 | - | TRBV5-6
TGTGCCGTTGGGCACCCCCCGGGAGGCACAGATACGCAGTATTTT | CAVGHPPGGTDTQYF | - | TRBJ2-3 | - | TRBV19
TGTGCCAGCAGCCACATAACAGGGGAGCTCGGCTATGGCTACACCTTC | CASSHITGELGYGYTF | - | TRBJ1-2 | TRBD1 | TRBV14
TGCGCCAGCAGCTTGGCGGGGGATCAGCCCCAGCATTTT | CASSLAGDQPQHF | - | TRBJ1-5 | - | TRBV5-1
TGTGCCAGCAGCTTCTCGGGCGGTTCACCCCTCCACTTT | CASSFSGGSPLHF | - | TRBJ1-6 | - | TRBV3-1/TRBV3-2
TGTGCCAGCAGTACTGGGACGACTGGAAACACCATATATTTT | CASSTGTTGNTIYF | - | TRBJ1-3 | - | TRBV6-5
TGTGCCAGCAGCTTTTCTAGCGGGGGTGGCGGGGAGCTGTTTTTT | CASSFSSGGGGELFF | - | TRBJ2-2 | TRBD2 | TRBV7-2
TGTGCCAGCAGTTACTCGCGGGATCAGCCCCAGCATTTT | CASSYSRDQPQHF | once | TRBJ1-5 | - | TRBV6-5
TGTGCCAGCAGCAACAGGGGGACAGGGAACTATGGCTACACCTTC | CASSNRGTGNYGYTF | - | TRBJ1-2 | TRBD1 | TRBV3-1/TRBV3-2
TGTGCCAGCAGCCTTGTGGGGTACGGGAATTCACCCCTCCACTTT | CASSLVGYGNSPLHF | - | TRBJ1-6 | - | TRBV5-4
TGCGCCAGCAGCCAAGAGGCTGTCAGAATGAACACTGAAGCTTTCTTT | CASSQEAVRMNTEAFF | - | TRBJ1-1 | - | TRBV4-1
TGTGCCAGCAGCTTATTACCCGGGACAGGGGTGGCTTCACCCCTCCACTTT | CASSLLPGTGVASPLHF | - | TRBJ1-6 | TRBD1 | TRBV7-9
TGTGCCAGCAGTCCCCGAGCTGGGTACGAGCAGTACTTC | CASSPRAGYEQYF | - | TRBJ2-7 | - | TRBV6-5
TGTGCCAGCAGCCTCAGGACAGGGGGCCTGAACACTGAAGCTTTCTTT | CASSLRTGGLNTEAFF | - | TRBJ1-1 | TRBD1 | TRBV3-1/TRBV3-2
TGTGCCAGCAGCTCCGGGCCTCATCAGGGTGGCTACACCTTC | CASSSGPHQGGYTF | - | TRBJ1-2 | - | TRBV6-5